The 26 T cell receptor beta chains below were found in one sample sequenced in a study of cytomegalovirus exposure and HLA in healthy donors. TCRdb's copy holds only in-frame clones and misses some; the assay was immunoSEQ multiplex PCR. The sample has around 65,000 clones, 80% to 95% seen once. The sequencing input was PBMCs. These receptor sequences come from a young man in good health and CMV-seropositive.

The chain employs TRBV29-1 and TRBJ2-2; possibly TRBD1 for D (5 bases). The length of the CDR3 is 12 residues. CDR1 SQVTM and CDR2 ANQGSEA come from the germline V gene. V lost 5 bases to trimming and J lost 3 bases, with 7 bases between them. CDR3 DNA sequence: TGCAGCGTTCCACAGGACACCGGGGAGCTGTTTTTT. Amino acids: CSVPQDTGELFF.

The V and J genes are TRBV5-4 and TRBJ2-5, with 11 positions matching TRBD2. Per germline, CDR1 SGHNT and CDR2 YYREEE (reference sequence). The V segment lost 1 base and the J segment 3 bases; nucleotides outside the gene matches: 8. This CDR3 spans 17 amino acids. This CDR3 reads CASSLIGLAGDEETQYF. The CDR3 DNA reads TGTGCCAGCAGCTTGATTGGACTAGCGGGCGACGAAGAGACCCAGTACTTC.

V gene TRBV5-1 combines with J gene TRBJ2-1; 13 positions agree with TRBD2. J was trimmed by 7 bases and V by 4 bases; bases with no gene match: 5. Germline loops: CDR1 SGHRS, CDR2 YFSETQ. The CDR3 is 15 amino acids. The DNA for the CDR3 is TGCGCCAGCAGCCCTAGGACTAGCGGGAGTAATGAGCAGTTCTTC. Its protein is CASSPRTSGSNEQFF. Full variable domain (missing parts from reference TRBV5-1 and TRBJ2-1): KAGVTQTPRYLIKTRGQQVTLSCSPISGHRSVSWYQQTPGQGLQFLFEYFSETQRNKGNFPGRFSGRQFSNSRSEMNVSTLELGDSALYLCASSPRTSGSNEQFFGPGTRLTVL.

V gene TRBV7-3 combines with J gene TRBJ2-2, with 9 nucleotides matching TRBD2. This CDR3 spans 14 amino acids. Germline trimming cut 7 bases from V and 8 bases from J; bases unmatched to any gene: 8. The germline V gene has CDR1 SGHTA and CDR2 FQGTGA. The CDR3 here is CASTQESGRGELFF. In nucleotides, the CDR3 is TGTGCCAGCACCCAGGAGAGCGGGAGGGGGGAGCTGTTTTTT.

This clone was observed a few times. In DNA, the CDR3 is TGCAGCGGGACGGTAGGGGAGGGCACTGAAGCTTTCTTT. It translates to CSGTVGEGTEAFF. The chain employs TRBV29-1 and TRBJ1-1, with a weak D call TRBD1 (5 bases). CDR1 and CDR2 (germline): SQVTM, ANQGSEA. Trimming shortened V by 7 bases and J by 4 bases, and 16 bases separated the two germline ends. The length of the CDR3 is 13 residues.

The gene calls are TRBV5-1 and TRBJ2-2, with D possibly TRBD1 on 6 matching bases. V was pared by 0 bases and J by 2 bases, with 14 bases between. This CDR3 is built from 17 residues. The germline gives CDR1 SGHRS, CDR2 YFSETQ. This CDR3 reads CASSLALRTDNTGELFF. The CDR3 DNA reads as TGCGCCAGCAGCTTGGCTCTCAGGACAGATAACACCGGGGAGCTGTTTTTT.

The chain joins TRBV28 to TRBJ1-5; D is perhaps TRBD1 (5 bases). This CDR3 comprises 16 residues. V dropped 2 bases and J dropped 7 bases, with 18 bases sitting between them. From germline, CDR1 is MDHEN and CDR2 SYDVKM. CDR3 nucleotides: TGTGCCAGCAGTTTAACTGGGACTTTCAAGCGACAGCCCCAGCATTTT. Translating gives CASSLTGTFKRQPQHF.

CDR3 sequence (DNA): TGTGCCAGCAGCGTCGGGGCAGGGGCGTTTCAGCCCCAGCATTTT. Its protein product is CASSVGAGAFQPQHF. The chain carries TRBV9 and TRBJ1-5; D might be TRBD1 (6 bases). Germline-derived CDR1 and CDR2 are SGDLS and YYNGEE. The CDR3 is 15 residues long. V lost 2 bases to trimming and J lost 6 bases, with 15 bases between them.

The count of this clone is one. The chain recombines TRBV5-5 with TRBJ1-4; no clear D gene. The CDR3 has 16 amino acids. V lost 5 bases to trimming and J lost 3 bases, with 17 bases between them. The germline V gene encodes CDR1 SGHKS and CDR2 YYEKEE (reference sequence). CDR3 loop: CASRLLSGMSNEKLFF. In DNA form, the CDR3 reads TGTGCCAGCAGGCTACTGTCCGGGATGTCTAATGAAAAACTGTTTTTT.

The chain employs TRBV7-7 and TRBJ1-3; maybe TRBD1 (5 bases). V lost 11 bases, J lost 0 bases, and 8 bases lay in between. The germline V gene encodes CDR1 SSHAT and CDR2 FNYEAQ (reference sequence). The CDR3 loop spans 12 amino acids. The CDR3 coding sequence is TGTGCCCAGGGTTACTCTGGAAACACCATATATTTT. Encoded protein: CAQGYSGNTIYF.

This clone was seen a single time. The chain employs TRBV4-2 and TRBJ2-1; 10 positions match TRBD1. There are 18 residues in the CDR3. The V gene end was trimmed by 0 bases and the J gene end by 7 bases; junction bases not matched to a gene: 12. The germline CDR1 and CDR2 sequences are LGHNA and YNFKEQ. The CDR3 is CASSQDPAGTGAKNEQFF. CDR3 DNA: TGTGCCAGCAGCCAAGATCCCGCCGGGACAGGGGCTAAGAATGAGCAGTTCTTC.

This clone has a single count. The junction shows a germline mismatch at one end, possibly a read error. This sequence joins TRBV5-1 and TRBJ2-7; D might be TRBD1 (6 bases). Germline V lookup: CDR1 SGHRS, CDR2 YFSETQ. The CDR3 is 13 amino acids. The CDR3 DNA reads TGCGCCAGCAGTTTGGACAGTTTCTACGAGCAGTACTTC. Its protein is CASSLDSFYEQYF.

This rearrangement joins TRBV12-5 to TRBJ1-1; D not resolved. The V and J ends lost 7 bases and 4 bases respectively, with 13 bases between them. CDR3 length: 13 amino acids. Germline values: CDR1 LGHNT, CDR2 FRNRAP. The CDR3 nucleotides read TGTGCTAGTGCCCGACGGGAGGGCACTGAAGCTTTCTTT. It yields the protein CASARREGTEAFF.

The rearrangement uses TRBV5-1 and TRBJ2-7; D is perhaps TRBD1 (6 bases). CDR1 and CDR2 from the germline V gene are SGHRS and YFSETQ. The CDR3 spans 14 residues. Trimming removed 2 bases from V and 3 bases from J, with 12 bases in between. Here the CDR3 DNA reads TGCGCCAGCAGCTTCGGGACAAATCTCTACGAGCAGTACTTC. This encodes CASSFGTNLYEQYF.

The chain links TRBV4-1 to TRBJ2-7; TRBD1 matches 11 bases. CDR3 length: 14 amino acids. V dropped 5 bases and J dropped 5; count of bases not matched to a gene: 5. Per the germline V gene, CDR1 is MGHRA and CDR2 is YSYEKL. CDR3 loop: CASSVPGQGDEQYF. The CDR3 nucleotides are TGCGCCAGCAGCGTGCCGGGACAGGGGGACGAGCAGTACTTC.

The CDR3 coding sequence is TGCGGTTACGGGGGTTGGAACACTGAAGCTTTCTTT. Translation: CGYGGWNTEAFF. This chain joins TRBV29-1 and TRBJ1-1, with D possibly TRBD1 on 5 matching bases. Germline assignment: CDR1 SQVTM and CDR2 ANQGSEA. This CDR3 region has 12 residues.

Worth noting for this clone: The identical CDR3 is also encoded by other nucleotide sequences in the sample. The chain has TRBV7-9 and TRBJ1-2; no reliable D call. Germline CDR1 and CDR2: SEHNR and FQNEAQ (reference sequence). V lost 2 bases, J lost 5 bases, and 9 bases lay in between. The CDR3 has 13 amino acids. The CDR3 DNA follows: TGTGCCAGCAGCTTATTGTCGGGGTATGGCTACACCTTC. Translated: CASSLLSGYGYTF.

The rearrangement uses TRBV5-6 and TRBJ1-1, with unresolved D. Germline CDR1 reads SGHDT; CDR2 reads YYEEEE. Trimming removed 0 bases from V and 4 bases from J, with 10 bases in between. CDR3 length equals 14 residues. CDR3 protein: CASSLVVGSTEAFF. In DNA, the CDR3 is TGTGCCAGCAGCTTGGTAGTCGGGAGCACTGAAGCTTTCTTT.

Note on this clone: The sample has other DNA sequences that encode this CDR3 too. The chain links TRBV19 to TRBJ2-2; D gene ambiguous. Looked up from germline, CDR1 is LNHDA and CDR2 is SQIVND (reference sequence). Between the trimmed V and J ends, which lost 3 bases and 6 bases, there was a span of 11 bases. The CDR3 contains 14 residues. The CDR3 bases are TGTGCCAGTAGTATTAAGAGCATAGCCGGGGAGCTGTTTTTT. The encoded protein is CASSIKSIAGELFF. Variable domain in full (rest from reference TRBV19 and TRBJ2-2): DGGITQSPKYLFRKEGQNVTLSCEQNLNHDAMYWYRQDPGQGLRLIYYSQIVNDFQKGDIAEGYSVSREKKESFPLTVTSAQKNPTAFYLCASSIKSIAGELFFGEGSRLTVL.

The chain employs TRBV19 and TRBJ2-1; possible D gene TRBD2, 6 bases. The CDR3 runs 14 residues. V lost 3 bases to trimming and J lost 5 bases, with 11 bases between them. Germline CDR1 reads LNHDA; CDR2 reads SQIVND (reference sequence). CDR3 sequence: CASSISSVHNEQFF. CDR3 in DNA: TGTGCCAGTAGTATCTCTAGCGTTCACAATGAGCAGTTCTTC.

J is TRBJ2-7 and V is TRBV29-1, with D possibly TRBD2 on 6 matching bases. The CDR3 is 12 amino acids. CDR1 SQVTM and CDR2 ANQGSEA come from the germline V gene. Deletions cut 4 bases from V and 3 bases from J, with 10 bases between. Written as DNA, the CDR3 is TGCAGCGTTGGGGGAGGCATCTACGAGCAGTACTTC. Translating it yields CSVGGGIYEQYF.

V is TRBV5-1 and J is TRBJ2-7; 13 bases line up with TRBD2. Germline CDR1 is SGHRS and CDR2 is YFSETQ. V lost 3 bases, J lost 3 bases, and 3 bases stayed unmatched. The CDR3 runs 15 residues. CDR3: CASSSRTSGSYEQYF. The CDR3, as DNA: TGCGCCAGCAGCTCCCGGACTAGCGGGAGCTACGAGCAGTACTTC.

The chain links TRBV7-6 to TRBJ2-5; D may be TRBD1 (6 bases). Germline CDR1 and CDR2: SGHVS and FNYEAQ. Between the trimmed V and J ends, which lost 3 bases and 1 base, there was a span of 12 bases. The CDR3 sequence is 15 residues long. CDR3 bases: TGTGCCAGCAGCTTTGGGGGCGCCTTCCAAGAGACCCAGTACTTC. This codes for CASSFGGAFQETQYF.

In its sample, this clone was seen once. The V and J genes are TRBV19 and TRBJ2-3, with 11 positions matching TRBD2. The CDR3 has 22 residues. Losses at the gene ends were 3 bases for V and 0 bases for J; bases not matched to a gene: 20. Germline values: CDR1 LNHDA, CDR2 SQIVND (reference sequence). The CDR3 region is CASSIAATGTSGTVLSTDTQYF. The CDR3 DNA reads TGTGCCAGTAGTATCGCCGCCACCGGGACTAGCGGTACCGTACTTAGCACAGATACGCAGTATTTT. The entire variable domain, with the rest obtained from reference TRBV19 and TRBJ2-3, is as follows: DGGITQSPKYLFRKEGQNVTLSCEQNLNHDAMYWYRQDPGQGLRLIYYSQIVNDFQKGDIAEGYSVSREKKESFPLTVTSAQKNPTAFYLCASSIAATGTSGTVLSTDTQYFGPGTRLTVL.

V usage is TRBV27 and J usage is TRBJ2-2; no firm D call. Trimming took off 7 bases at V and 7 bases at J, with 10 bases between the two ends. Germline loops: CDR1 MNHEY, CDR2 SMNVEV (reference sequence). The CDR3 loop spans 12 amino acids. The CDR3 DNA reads TGTGCCAGCACCGAGTTCGGCGGGGAGCTGTTTTTT. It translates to CASTEFGGELFF.

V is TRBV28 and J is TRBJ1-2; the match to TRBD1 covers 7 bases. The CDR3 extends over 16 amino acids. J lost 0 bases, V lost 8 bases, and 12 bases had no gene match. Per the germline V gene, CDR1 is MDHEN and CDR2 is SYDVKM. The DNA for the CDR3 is TGTGCCAGCGGGGAGACAGGGAGATTACCTAACTATGGCTACACCTTC. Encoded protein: CASGETGRLPNYGYTF.